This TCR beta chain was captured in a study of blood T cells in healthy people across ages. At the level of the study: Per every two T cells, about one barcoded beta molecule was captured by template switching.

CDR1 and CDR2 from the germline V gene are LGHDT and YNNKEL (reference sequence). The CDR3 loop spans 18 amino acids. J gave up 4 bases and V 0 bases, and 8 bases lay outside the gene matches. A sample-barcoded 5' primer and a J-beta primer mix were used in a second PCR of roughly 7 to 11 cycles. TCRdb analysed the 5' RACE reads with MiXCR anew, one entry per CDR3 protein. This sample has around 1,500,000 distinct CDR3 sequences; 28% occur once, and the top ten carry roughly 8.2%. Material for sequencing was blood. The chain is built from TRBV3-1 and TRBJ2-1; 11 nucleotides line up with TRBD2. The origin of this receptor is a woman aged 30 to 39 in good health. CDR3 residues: CASSQDALAGEQYNEQFF. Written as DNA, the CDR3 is TGTGCCAGCAGCCAAGATGCACTAGCGGGGGAACAATACAATGAGCAGTTCTTC.